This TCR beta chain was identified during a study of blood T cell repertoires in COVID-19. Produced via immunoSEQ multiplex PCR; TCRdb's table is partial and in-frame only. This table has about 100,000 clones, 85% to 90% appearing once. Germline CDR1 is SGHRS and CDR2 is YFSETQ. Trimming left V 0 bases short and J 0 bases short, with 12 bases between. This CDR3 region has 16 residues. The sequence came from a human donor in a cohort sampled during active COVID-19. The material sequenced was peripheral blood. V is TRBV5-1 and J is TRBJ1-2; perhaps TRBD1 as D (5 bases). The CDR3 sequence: CASSLAVGRPNYGYTF. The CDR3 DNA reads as TGCGCCAGCAGCTTGGCCGTGGGGCGACCTAACTATGGCTACACCTTC.